The clone carrying this T cell receptor (beta chain) was observed once. Different DNA sequences within this sample yield the same CDR3. This sample was taken from a study of OX40 agonist ivuxolimab in advanced cancers. V lost 3 bases and J 2 bases, leaving 8 bases between the germline ends. Germline-derived CDR1 and CDR2 are LNHDA and SQIVND (reference sequence). This CDR3 is built from 14 residues. Generated by immunoSEQ multiplex PCR, the TCRdb table keeps only in-frame clones and is missing some. Of about 68,000 clones in the sample, roughly 82% were seen once. J is TRBJ1-5 and V is TRBV19; TRBD1 is a possible D gene (5 bases). This material consisted of CD4+ or CD8+ T cells sorted from blood, taken in a trial of the OX40 agonist ivuxolimab. This TCR was recovered from an adult with an advanced solid tumor such as melanoma, head and neck, liver or kidney cancer. DNA for the CDR3: TGTGCCAGTAGTATCTCCAGGGGCAATCAGCCCCAGCATTTT. Protein product: CASSISRGNQPQHF. The whole variable domain, filled in from reference TRBV19 and TRBJ1-5, reads DGGITQSPKYLFRKEGQNVTLSCEQNLNHDAMYWYRQDPGQGLRLIYYSQIVNDFQKGDIAEGYSVSREKKESFPLTVTSAQKNPTAFYLCASSISRGNQPQHFGDGTRLSIL.